Detailed here is one TCR beta chain. Its antigen is unidentified. Treatment denoted: around 19 received Ad26.COV2.S at low or high dose, single or two shots; 5 received placebo; per-sample allocation not given. Repertoires come from day 63 after the first vaccine or placebo injection. Ad26.COV2.S expressed prefusion-stabilized spike from the original Wuhan strain. Data came from immunoSEQ multiplex PCR; TCRdb stores just in-frame clones and leaves some out. The data contain approximately 350,000 clones, roughly four fifths of them singletons. The data stem from a study of Ad26.COV2.S vaccination and SARS-CoV-2 variants. The study's findings and limits: Reportedly, spike-specific CD8+ and CD4+ T cell responses achieved substantial breadth once vaccination had taken place.

Germline V gene sequence: CDR1 SGHRS, CDR2 YFSETQ. V gave up 2 bases and J gave up 4 bases; unmatched junction bases: 6. This CDR3 comprises 15 residues. The chain couples TRBV5-1 to TRBJ2-1; TRBD1 aligns across 7 bases. The material sequenced was peripheral blood, taken in a trial of Ad26.COV2.S vaccine versus placebo. This TCR was recovered from a person between 18 and 60 years old who received the Ad26.COV2.S COVID-19 vaccine or a placebo. The CDR3 protein is CASSLTGVRYNEQFF. The CDR3 region has the DNA TGCGCCAGCAGCTTAACAGGGGTGCGTTACAATGAGCAGTTCTTC.